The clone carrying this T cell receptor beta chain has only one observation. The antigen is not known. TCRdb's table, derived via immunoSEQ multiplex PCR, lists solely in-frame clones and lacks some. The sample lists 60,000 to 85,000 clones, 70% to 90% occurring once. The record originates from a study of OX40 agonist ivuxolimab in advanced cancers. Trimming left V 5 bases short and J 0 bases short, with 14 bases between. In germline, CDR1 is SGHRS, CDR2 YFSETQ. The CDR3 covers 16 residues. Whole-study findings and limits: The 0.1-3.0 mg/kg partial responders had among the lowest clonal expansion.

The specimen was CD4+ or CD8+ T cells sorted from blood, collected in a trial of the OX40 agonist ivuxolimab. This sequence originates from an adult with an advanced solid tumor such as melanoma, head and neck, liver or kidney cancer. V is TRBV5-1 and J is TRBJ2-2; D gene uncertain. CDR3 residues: CASSAGRNSNTGELFF. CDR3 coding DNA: TGCGCCAGCAGTGCCGGACGGAATTCGAACACCGGGGAGCTGTTTTTT.